This is a list of T cell receptor beta chains from one sample in a study of metastatic and nonmetastatic thyroid tumors. Using MiXCR, TCRdb reanalyzed the PCR reads. The sample includes roughly 30,000 clones, roughly 3.7% of them seen just once. The sample taken for sequencing was blood. Source of these receptors: a male donor with papillary thyroid cancer or a benign thyroid nodule (not recorded which). Some clones in this sample may be carry-over from other donors' samples. Each CDR3 is given with its conserved first and last residue. D genes are given only for firm matches. Clone size, where shown, is once, few, many, or a class for clones that have expanded.

clone size	CDR3 length	V gene	D gene	J gene	CDR3 DNA	CDR3 protein
-	15	TRBV28	-	TRBJ2-2	TGTGCCAGCACCGCGAGAGGTATAGGTACCGGGGAGCTGTTTTTT	CASTARGIGTGELFF
many	17	TRBV5-1	-	TRBJ2-6	TGCGCCAGCAGCTTGGGGCCGCAAACCTCTGGGGCCAACGTCCTGACTTTC	CASSLGPQTSGANVLTF
medium-sized	12	TRBV6-1	TRBD1	TRBJ1-2	TGTGCCAGCAGGCTAAGACAGGGGGCAAACACCTTC	CASRLRQGANTF
-	13	TRBV6-1	-	TRBJ2-7	TGTGCCAGCAGCACCCTGGGGACCTACGAGCAGTACTTC	CASSTLGTYEQYF
few	12	TRBV6-2/TRBV6-3	TRBD1	TRBJ1-2	TGTGCCAGCAAACAGGGGGCGGGTGGCTACACCTTC	CASKQGAGGYTF
few	16	TRBV6-2/TRBV6-3	-	TRBJ2-3	TGTGCCAGCAGTTACTCGAGCGGATCTATCACAGATACGCAGTATTTT	CASSYSSGSITDTQYF
many	16	TRBV4-1	TRBD1	TRBJ1-1	TGCGCCAGCAGCCACAGACAGGGGGCTATGAACACTGAAGCTTTCTTT	CASSHRQGAMNTEAFF
many	14	TRBV7-6	-	TRBJ2-1	TGTGCCAGCAGCTTAGCGGGCCCCCAGAATGAGCAGTTCTTC	CASSLAGPQNEQFF
many	14	TRBV20-1	-	TRBJ1-1	TGCAGTGCTCCCTGGGGCTCTGGCGACACTGAAGCTTTCTTT	CSAPWGSGDTEAFF
-	15	TRBV7-3	TRBD2	TRBJ2-1	TGTGCCAGCAGCTTAGAGAGCGGGAGGGGTAATGAGCAGTTCTTC	CASSLESGRGNEQFF
medium-sized	15	TRBV28	TRBD2	TRBJ2-1	TGTGCCAGCAGCCGACGTCTAGCGGGCTACAATGAGCAGTTCTTC	CASSRRLAGYNEQFF
few	14	TRBV9	TRBD1	TRBJ1-5	TGTGCCAGCAGCGCAGGGGGTGGTACTCAGCCCCAGCATTTT	CASSAGGGTQPQHF
few	13	TRBV6-4	-	TRBJ2-7	TGTGCCACCCAAGCAGGGACTTCCTACGAGCAGTACTTC	CATQAGTSYEQYF
medium-sized	14	TRBV6-1	-	TRBJ2-3	TGTGCCAGCAGTGAAATCGGGAGCACAGATACGCAGTATTTT	CASSEIGSTDTQYF
-	15	TRBV6-2/TRBV6-3	-	TRBJ1-5	TGTGCCAGCACTCGTTCAGGGGCCGGCAATCAGCCCCAGCATTTT	CASTRSGAGNQPQHF
few	14	TRBV6-1	-	TRBJ1-1	TGTGCCAGCACCCATGGGGGGGCGTCCACTGAAGCTTTCTTT	CASTHGGASTEAFF
few	14	TRBV11-2	-	TRBJ1-1	TGTGCCAGCAGCGAGGTGGGGGGACCCACTGAAGCTTTCTTT	CASSEVGGPTEAFF
few	15	TRBV6-1	-	TRBJ2-6	TGTGCCAGCAGTGAGCAGAACTCTGGGGCCAACGTCCTGACTTTC	CASSEQNSGANVLTF
medium-sized	14	TRBV10-3	-	TRBJ1-6	TGTGCCGCGGGTACTCGCGTGGGAAATTCACCCCTCCACTTT	CAAGTRVGNSPLHF
-	15	TRBV11-2	-	TRBJ2-1	TGTGCCAGCAGCTCTTGGACAGAGTCCTACAATGAGCAGTTCTTC	CASSSWTESYNEQFF
many	16	TRBV19	TRBD2	TRBJ2-1	TGTGCCAGTAGTACAATAGCGGGAGGCTCCTACAATGAGCAGTTCTTC	CASSTIAGGSYNEQFF
many	15	TRBV2	-	TRBJ1-1	TGTGCCAGCAGTGGTGGCACTTTCAGGGGTACTGAAGCTTTCTTT	CASSGGTFRGTEAFF
many	13	TRBV9	-	TRBJ2-3	TGTGCCAGCAGCGTAGGCAGCACAGATACGCAGTATTTT	CASSVGSTDTQYF
few	14	TRBV7-3	TRBD2	TRBJ2-5	TGTGCCAGCAGCTTAATCGGGGGGGGAGAGACCCAGTACTTC	CASSLIGGGETQYF
-	12	TRBV28	-	TRBJ1-2	TGTGCCACCTTGGGGACACTCTATGGCTACACCTTC	CATLGTLYGYTF